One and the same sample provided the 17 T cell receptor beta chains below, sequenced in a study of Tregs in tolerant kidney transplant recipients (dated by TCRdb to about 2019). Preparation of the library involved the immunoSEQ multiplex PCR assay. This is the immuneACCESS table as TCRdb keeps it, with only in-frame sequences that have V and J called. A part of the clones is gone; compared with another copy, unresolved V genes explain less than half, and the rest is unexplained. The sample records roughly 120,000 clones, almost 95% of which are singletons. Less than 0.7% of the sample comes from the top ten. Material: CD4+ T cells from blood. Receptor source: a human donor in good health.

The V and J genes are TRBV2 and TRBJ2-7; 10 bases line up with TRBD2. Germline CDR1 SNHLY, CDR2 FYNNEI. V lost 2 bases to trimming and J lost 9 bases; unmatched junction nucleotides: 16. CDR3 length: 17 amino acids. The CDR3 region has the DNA TGTGCCAGCAGTGAACTGTGGACTAGCGGATCTAAGGGATGGCAGTACTTC. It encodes CASSELWTSGSKGWQYF.

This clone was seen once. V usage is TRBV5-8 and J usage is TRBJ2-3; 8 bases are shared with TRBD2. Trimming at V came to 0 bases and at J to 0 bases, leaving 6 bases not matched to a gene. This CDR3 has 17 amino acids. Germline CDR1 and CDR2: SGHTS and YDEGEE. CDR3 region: CASSLAAGGPSTDTQYF. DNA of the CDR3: TGTGCCAGCAGCTTGGCTGCGGGAGGCCCAAGCACAGATACGCAGTATTTT.

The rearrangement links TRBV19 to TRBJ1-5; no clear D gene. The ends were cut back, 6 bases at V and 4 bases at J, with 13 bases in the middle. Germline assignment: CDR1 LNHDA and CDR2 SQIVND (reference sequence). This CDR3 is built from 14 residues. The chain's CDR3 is CASSAERRNQPQHF. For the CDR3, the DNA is TGTGCCAGTAGCGCCGAACGGAGGAATCAGCCCCAGCATTTT.

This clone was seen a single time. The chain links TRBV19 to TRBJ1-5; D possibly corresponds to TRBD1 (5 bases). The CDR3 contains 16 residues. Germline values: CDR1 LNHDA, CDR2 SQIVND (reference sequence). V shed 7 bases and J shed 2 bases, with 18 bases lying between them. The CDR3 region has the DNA TGTGCCAGTAAAATGGGACCGACCTTCGGCAATCAGCCCCAGCATTTT. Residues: CASKMGPTFGNQPQHF.

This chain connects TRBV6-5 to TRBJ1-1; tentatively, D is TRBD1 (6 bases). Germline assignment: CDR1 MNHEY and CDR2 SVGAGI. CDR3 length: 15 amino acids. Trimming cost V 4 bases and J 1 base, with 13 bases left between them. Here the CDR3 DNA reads TGTGCCAGCAGTTTCGGGGGCTTGAAGAACACTGAAGCTTTCTTT. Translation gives CASSFGGLKNTEAFF.

The CDR3 here is CASSVVGQSNTGELFF. CDR3 in DNA: TGCGCCAGCAGCGTAGTGGGACAATCGAACACCGGGGAGCTGTTTTTT. The V gene is TRBV5-1, the J gene TRBJ2-2; TRBD1 is a possible D gene (6 bases). The CDR3 loop spans 16 amino acids. CDR1 SGHRS and CDR2 YFSETQ come from the germline V gene. Trimming left V 4 bases short and J 0 bases short, with 13 bases between.

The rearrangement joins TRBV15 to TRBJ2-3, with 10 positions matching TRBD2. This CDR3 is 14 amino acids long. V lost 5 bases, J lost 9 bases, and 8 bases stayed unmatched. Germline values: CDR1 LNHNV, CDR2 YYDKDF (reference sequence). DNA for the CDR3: TGTGCCACCAGCGCAAGCGGGAGGGCCAGGACGCAGTATTTT. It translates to CATSASGRARTQYF.

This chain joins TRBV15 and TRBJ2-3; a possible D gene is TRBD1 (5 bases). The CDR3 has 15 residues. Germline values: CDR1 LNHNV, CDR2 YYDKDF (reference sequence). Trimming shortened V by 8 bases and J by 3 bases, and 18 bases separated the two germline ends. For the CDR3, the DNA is TGTGCCACCTACAAAGGGCTTGGGGCAACAGATACGCAGTATTTT. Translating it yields CATYKGLGATDTQYF.

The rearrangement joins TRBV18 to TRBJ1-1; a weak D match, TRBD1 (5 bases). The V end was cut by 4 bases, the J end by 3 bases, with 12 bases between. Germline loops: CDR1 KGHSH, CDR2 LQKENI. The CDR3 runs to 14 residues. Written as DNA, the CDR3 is TGTGCCAGCTCACGTGAGACAGTCTACACTGAAGCTTTCTTT. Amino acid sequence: CASSRETVYTEAFF.

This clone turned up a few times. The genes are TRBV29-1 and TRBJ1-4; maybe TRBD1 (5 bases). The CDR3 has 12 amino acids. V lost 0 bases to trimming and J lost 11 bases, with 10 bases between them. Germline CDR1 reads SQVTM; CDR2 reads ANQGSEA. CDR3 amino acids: CSVEDLQGKLFF. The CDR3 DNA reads TGCAGCGTTGAAGATCTTCAGGGTAAACTGTTTTTT. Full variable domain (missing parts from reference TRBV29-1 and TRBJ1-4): SAVISQKPSRDICQRGTSLTIQCQVDSQVTMMFWYRQQPGQSLTLIATANQGSEATYESGFVIDKFPISRPNLTFSTLTVSNMSPEDSSIYLCSVEDLQGKLFFGSGTQLSVL.

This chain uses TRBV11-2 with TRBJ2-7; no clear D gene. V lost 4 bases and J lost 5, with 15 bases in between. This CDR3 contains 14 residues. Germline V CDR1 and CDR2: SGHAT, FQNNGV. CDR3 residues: CASSWTVGSHEQYF. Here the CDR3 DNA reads TGTGCCAGCAGCTGGACCGTCGGGTCCCACGAGCAGTACTTC.

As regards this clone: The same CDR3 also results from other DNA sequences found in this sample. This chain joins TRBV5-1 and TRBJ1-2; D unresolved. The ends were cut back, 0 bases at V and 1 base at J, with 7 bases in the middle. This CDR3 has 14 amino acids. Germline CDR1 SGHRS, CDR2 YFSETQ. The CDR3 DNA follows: TGCGCCAGCAGCTTGGAAAGCGTTAACTATGGCTACACCTTC. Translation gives CASSLESVNYGYTF.

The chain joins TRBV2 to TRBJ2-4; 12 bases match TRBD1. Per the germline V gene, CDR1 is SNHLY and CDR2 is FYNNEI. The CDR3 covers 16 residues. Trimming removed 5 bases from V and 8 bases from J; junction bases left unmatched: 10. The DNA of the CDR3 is TGTGCCAGCAGTAACATACGGGACAGGGGGCTGTACATTCAGTACTTC. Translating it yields CASSNIRDRGLYIQYF.

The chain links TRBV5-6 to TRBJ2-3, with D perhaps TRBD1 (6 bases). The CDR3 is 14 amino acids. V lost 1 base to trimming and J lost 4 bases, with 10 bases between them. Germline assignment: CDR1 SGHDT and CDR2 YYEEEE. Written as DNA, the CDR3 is TGTGCCAGCAGCTTGAGGGGGAGCGCAGATACGCAGTATTTT. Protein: CASSLRGSADTQYF.

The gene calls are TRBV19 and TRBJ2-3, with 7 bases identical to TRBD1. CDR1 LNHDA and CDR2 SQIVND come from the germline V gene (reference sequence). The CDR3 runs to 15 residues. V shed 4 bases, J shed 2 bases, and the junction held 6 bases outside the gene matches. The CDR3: CASSSREGATDTQYF. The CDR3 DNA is TGTGCCAGTAGTAGTCGTGAGGGGGCCACAGATACGCAGTATTTT.

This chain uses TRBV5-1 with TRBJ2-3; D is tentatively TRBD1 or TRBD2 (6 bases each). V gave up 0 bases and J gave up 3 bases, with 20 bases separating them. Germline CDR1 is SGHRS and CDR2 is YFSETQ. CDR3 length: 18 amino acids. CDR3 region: CASSLVVTSQGYTDTQYF. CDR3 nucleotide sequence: TGCGCCAGCAGCTTGGTGGTAACTAGCCAGGGGTATACAGATACGCAGTATTTT.

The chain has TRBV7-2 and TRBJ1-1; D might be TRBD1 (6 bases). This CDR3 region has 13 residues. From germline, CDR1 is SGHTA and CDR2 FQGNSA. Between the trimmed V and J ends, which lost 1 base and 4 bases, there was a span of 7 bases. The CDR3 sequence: CASSLGGGTEAFF. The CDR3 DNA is TGTGCCAGCAGCTTAGGAGGGGGCACTGAAGCTTTCTTT. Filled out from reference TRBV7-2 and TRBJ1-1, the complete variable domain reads GAGVSQSPSNKVTEKGKDVELRCDPISGHTALYWYRQSLGQGLEFLIYFQGNSAPDKSGLPSDRFSAERTGGSVSTLTIQRTQQEDSAVYLCASSLGGGTEAFFGQGTRLTVV.